This is a list of T cell receptor beta chains from one sample in a study of spatial heterogeneity in lung cancer. TCRdb used MiXCR to reprocess the 5' RACE reads, holding one entry per CDR3 protein. The table lists some 22,000 distinct CDR3 sequences, 2.8% of them singletons. Here the sequenced sample was lung tumor tissue, taken at surgery. All receptors derive from a male donor with early-stage non-small cell lung cancer. The CDR3 runs from the conserved cysteine through the conserved F or W. D genes are given only for firm matches. Only some rows state a clone size, as once, few, many or a class for expanded clones.

len: 13; v_gene: TRBV28; abundance: many; d_gene: .; j_gene: TRBJ2-7; CDR3aa: CASSLTGLYEQYF; CDR3nt: TGTGCCAGCAGTTTAACAGGTCTTTACGAGCAGTACTTC
len: 12; v_gene: TRBV5-1; abundance: many; d_gene: .; j_gene: TRBJ2-1; CDR3aa: CASSLAGNEQFF; CDR3nt: TGCGCCAGCAGCTTGGCAGGGAATGAGCAGTTCTTC
len: 14; v_gene: TRBV24-1; abundance: many; d_gene: .; j_gene: TRBJ2-1; CDR3aa: CATSDSPDYNEQFF; CDR3nt: TGTGCCACCAGTGATTCTCCGGACTACAATGAGCAGTTCTTC
len: 13; v_gene: TRBV30; abundance: many; d_gene: TRBD1; j_gene: TRBJ2-1; CDR3aa: CALDRGRVSEQFF; CDR3nt: TGTGCCCTGGACAGGGGGCGCGTATCAGAGCAGTTCTTC
len: 17; v_gene: TRBV5-1; abundance: many; d_gene: TRBD1; j_gene: TRBJ2-6; CDR3aa: CASSVDRVSSGANVLTF; CDR3nt: TGCGCCAGCAGCGTGGACAGGGTGAGCTCTGGGGCCAACGTCCTGACTTTC
len: 15; v_gene: TRBV28; abundance: many; d_gene: TRBD2; j_gene: TRBJ2-5; CDR3aa: CASSFGLADQETQYF; CDR3nt: TGTGCCAGCAGTTTTGGGCTAGCGGACCAAGAGACCCAGTACTTC
len: 14; v_gene: TRBV7-9; abundance: many; d_gene: TRBD1; j_gene: TRBJ2-7; CDR3aa: CASSTDRETYEQYF; CDR3nt: TGTGCCAGCAGCACGGACAGGGAAACCTACGAGCAGTACTTC
len: 14; v_gene: TRBV25-1; abundance: few; d_gene: .; j_gene: TRBJ2-3; CDR3aa: CASSNMGRLVTQYF; CDR3nt: TGTGCCAGCAGCAACATGGGACGCTTGGTTACGCAGTATTTT
len: 12; v_gene: TRBV20-1; abundance: few; d_gene: TRBD1; j_gene: TRBJ2-3; CDR3aa: CSAPTGADTQYF; CDR3nt: TGCAGTGCTCCGACAGGGGCCGATACGCAGTATTTT
len: 14; v_gene: TRBV25-1; abundance: many; d_gene: .; j_gene: TRBJ2-7; CDR3aa: CASSEGLGGYEQYF; CDR3nt: TGTGCCAGCAGTGAAGGTTTGGGGGGCTACGAGCAGTACTTC
len: 13; v_gene: TRBV29-1; abundance: many; d_gene: TRBD1; j_gene: TRBJ2-7; CDR3aa: CSVFTTGGLEQYF; CDR3nt: TGCAGCGTCTTCACGACAGGGGGACTGGAGCAGTACTTC
len: 13; v_gene: TRBV20-1; abundance: many; d_gene: .; j_gene: TRBJ2-2; CDR3aa: CSASSGLNRELFF; CDR3nt: TGCAGTGCTAGCTCAGGGTTAAACAGGGAGCTGTTTTTT
len: 13; v_gene: TRBV20-1; abundance: many; d_gene: .; j_gene: TRBJ2-7; CDR3aa: CSARWGGSYEQYF; CDR3nt: TGCAGTGCTAGATGGGGCGGATCCTACGAGCAGTACTTC
len: 13; v_gene: TRBV14; abundance: many; d_gene: .; j_gene: TRBJ2-1; CDR3aa: CASSQAEYNEQFF; CDR3nt: TGTGCCAGCAGCCAAGCAGAATACAATGAGCAGTTCTTC
len: 15; v_gene: TRBV2; abundance: many; d_gene: .; j_gene: TRBJ2-3; CDR3aa: CASSDRDTNKDTQYF; CDR3nt: TGTGCCAGCAGTGACCGGGACACTAACAAGGATACGCAGTATTTT
len: 14; v_gene: TRBV20-1; abundance: many; d_gene: TRBD1; j_gene: TRBJ2-3; CDR3aa: CSAMNTGVEDTQYF; CDR3nt: TGCAGTGCTATGAATACAGGGGTGGAAGATACGCAGTATTTT
len: 16; v_gene: TRBV5-1; abundance: medium-sized; d_gene: TRBD1; j_gene: TRBJ2-1; CDR3aa: CASSLVSTGPYNEQFF; CDR3nt: TGCGCCAGCAGCTTGGTTTCGACAGGGCCGTACAATGAGCAGTTCTTC
len: 14; v_gene: TRBV5-1; abundance: many; d_gene: .; j_gene: TRBJ2-1; CDR3aa: CASTGSQTDNEQFF; CDR3nt: TGCGCCAGCACCGGGAGTCAGACCGACAATGAGCAGTTCTTC
len: 15; v_gene: TRBV5-4; abundance: many; d_gene: TRBD1; j_gene: TRBJ2-2; CDR3aa: CASSFTGANTGELFF; CDR3nt: TGTGCCAGCAGCTTCACAGGGGCGAACACCGGGGAGCTGTTTTTT
len: 14; v_gene: TRBV27; abundance: medium-sized; d_gene: TRBD2; j_gene: TRBJ2-7; CDR3aa: CASSLGTSGNEQYF; CDR3nt: TGTGCCAGCAGTTTAGGGACTAGCGGGAACGAGCAGTACTTC
len: 15; v_gene: TRBV28; abundance: many; d_gene: .; j_gene: TRBJ1-2; CDR3aa: CASSLNIDGNYGYTF; CDR3nt: TGTGCCAGCAGTTTAAATATCGACGGGAACTATGGCTACACCTTC
len: 15; v_gene: TRBV30; abundance: many; d_gene: .; j_gene: TRBJ2-6; CDR3aa: CACPPKGSGANVLTF; CDR3nt: TGTGCCTGCCCCCCCAAGGGCTCTGGGGCCAACGTCCTGACTTTC
len: 13; v_gene: TRBV7-2; abundance: many; d_gene: .; j_gene: TRBJ2-3; CDR3aa: CASSYDYTDTQYF; CDR3nt: TGTGCCAGCAGCTATGATTACACAGATACGCAGTATTTT
len: 14; v_gene: TRBV7-9; abundance: many; d_gene: .; j_gene: TRBJ2-2; CDR3aa: CASSSNPNTGELFF; CDR3nt: TGTGCCAGCAGCTCAAACCCCAACACCGGGGAGCTGTTTTTT
len: 14; v_gene: TRBV7-3; abundance: many; d_gene: .; j_gene: TRBJ2-3; CDR3aa: CASSSSVSTDTQYF; CDR3nt: TGTGCCAGCAGCTCCTCGGTTAGCACAGATACGCAGTATTTT
len: 14; v_gene: TRBV5-4; abundance: many; d_gene: TRBD1; j_gene: TRBJ2-5; CDR3aa: CASSQTGVEETQYF; CDR3nt: TGTGCCAGCAGCCAAACAGGGGTCGAGGAGACCCAGTACTTC
len: 14; v_gene: TRBV12-3/TRBV12-4; abundance: medium-sized; d_gene: .; j_gene: TRBJ1-2; CDR3aa: CASSMTGVHYGYTF; CDR3nt: TGTGCCAGCAGCATGACAGGAGTCCACTATGGCTACACCTTC
len: 12; v_gene: TRBV20-1; abundance: .; d_gene: .; j_gene: TRBJ2-2; CDR3aa: CSGRGSVGELFF; CDR3nt: TGCAGTGGACGGGGAAGCGTCGGGGAGCTGTTTTTT
len: 12; v_gene: TRBV5-8; abundance: many; d_gene: .; j_gene: TRBJ1-5; CDR3aa: CASSRRGQPQHF; CDR3nt: TGTGCCAGCAGCAGGAGAGGTCAGCCCCAGCATTTT
len: 17; v_gene: TRBV7-9; abundance: many; d_gene: TRBD2; j_gene: TRBJ2-1; CDR3aa: CASSPYRTSGLYNEQFF; CDR3nt: TGTGCCAGCAGCCCCTATAGGACTAGCGGGCTTTACAATGAGCAGTTCTTC
len: 16; v_gene: TRBV4-2; abundance: many; d_gene: TRBD2; j_gene: TRBJ2-1; CDR3aa: CASSPPASGSYNEQFF; CDR3nt: TGTGCCAGCAGCCCCCCAGCTAGCGGGAGCTACAATGAGCAGTTCTTC
len: 15; v_gene: TRBV7-9; abundance: many; d_gene: TRBD1; j_gene: TRBJ2-5; CDR3aa: CASSARKTGEETQYF; CDR3nt: TGTGCCAGCAGCGCCCGAAAGACAGGGGAAGAGACCCAGTACTTC
len: 15; v_gene: TRBV19; abundance: many; d_gene: TRBD2; j_gene: TRBJ2-7; CDR3aa: CASSMGLAGSYEQYF; CDR3nt: TGTGCCAGTAGTATGGGTCTAGCGGGATCCTACGAGCAGTACTTC